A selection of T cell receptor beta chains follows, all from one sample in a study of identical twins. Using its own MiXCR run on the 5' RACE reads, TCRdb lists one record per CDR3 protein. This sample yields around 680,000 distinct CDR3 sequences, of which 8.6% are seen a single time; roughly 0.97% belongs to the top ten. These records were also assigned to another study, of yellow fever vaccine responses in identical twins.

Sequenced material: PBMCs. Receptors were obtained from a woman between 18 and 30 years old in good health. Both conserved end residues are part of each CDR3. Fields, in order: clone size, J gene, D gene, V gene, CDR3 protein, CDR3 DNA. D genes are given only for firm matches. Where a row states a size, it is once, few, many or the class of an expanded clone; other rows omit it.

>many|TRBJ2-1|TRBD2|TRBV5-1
CASSLGGTSGYNEQFF
TGCGCCAGCAGCTTGGGAGGGACTAGCGGATACAATGAGCAGTTCTTC
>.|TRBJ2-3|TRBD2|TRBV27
CASSFRTRGDTQYF
TGTGCCAGCAGTTTCAGGACTAGAGGGGATACGCAGTATTTT
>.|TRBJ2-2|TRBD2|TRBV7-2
CASSLAHQGGRAGGELFF
TGTGCCAGCAGCTTAGCGCACCAAGGCGGGAGGGCCGGCGGGGAGCTGTTTTTT
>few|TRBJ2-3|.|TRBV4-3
CASSRNPPATPTQYF
TGCGCCAGCAGCCGAAATCCACCAGCTACACCTACGCAGTATTTT
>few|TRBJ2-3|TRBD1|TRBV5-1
CASSLGDRDIDTQYF
TGCGCCAGCAGCTTAGGAGACAGGGATATAGATACGCAGTATTTT
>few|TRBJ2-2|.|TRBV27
CASGKGWRTGELFF
TGTGCCAGCGGGAAAGGGTGGAGAACCGGGGAGCTGTTTTTT
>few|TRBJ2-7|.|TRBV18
CASSPPPDRRTYEQYF
TGTGCCAGCTCACCTCCACCCGACAGAAGAACCTACGAGCAGTACTTC
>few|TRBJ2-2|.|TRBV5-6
CASRPRGGGPNTGELFF
TGTGCCAGCAGACCGCGGGGCGGGGGCCCGAACACCGGGGAGCTGTTTTTT
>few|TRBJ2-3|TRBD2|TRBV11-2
CASSLTGTSATDTQYF
TGTGCCAGCAGCTTAACCGGGACTAGCGCCACAGATACGCAGTATTTT
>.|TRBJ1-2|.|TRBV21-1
CASSKVSTGADYGYTF
TGTGCCAGCAGCAAAGTATCGACAGGGGCCGACTATGGCTACACCTTC
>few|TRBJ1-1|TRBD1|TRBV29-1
CSVEGRDRGRATEAFF
TGCAGCGTTGAAGGTCGGGACAGGGGGCGGGCCACTGAAGCTTTCTTT
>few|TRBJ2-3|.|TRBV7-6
CASSLELGGQGRTDTQYF
TGTGCCAGCAGCTTAGAGTTGGGGGGGCAGGGTCGCACAGATACGCAGTATTTT
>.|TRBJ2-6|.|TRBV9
CASSVDSGISGANVLTF
TGTGCCAGCAGCGTCGACTCGGGTATATCTGGGGCCAACGTCCTGACTTTC
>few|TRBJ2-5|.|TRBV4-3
CASSQGASRVETQYF
TGCGCCAGCAGCCAAGGGGCTAGCAGGGTAGAGACCCAGTACTTC
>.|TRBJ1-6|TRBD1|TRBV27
CASSFQGQGVSPLHF
TGTGCCAGCAGTTTCCAGGGACAGGGAGTTTCACCCCTCCACTTT
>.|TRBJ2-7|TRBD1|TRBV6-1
CASRVLFWTGPYEQYF
TGTGCCTCCCGGGTCCTCTTTTGGACAGGGCCTTACGAGCAGTACTTC
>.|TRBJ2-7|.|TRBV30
CAWSVMSGVTYEQYF
TGTGCCTGGAGTGTAATGTCAGGGGTAACCTACGAGCAGTACTTC
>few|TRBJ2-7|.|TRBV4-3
CASSQGPDSASYEQYF
TGCGCCAGCAGCCAAGGACCCGACAGCGCTTCCTACGAGCAGTACTTC
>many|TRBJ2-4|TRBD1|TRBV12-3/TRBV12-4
CASSPGQENIQYF
TGTGCCAGCAGTCCGGGACAGGAAAACATTCAGTACTTC
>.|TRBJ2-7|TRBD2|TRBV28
CASSLFGGARGTYEQYF
TGTGCCAGCAGTTTATTCGGGGGGGCGAGGGGCACCTACGAGCAGTACTTC
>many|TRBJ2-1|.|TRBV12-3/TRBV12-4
CASSLFQGGHDEQFF
TGTGCCAGCAGTTTATTCCAGGGGGGTCACGATGAGCAGTTCTTC
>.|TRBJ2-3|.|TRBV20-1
CSARAGNTDTQYF
TGCAGTGCTAGGGCGGGTAACACAGATACGCAGTATTTT
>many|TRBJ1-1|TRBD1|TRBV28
CASSSSRGMNTEAFF
TGTGCCAGCAGTTCGAGCAGGGGGATGAACACTGAAGCTTTCTTT
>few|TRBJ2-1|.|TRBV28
CASSLPERTGEQFF
TGTGCCAGCAGTTTACCTGAACGGACGGGTGAGCAGTTCTTC
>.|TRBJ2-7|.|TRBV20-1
CSARVLITGLGEQYF
TGCAGTGCTAGAGTTCTCATTACAGGGTTGGGGGAGCAGTACTTC
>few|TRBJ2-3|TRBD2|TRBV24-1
CATSDTGTSGSTDTQYF
TGTGCCACCAGTGATACGGGGACTAGCGGGAGTACAGATACGCAGTATTTT
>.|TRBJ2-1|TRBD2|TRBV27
CASSPYPGTSGSQYNEQFF
TGTGCCAGCAGTCCATACCCGGGGACTAGCGGGAGCCAGTACAATGAGCAGTTCTTC
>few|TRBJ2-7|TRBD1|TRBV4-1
CASSPGTGQKYEQYF
TGCGCCAGCAGCCCAGGGACAGGGCAAAAGTACGAGCAGTACTTC
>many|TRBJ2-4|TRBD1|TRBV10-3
CAISELRDRQNIQYF
TGTGCCATCAGTGAGCTCCGGGACAGGCAAAACATTCAGTACTTC
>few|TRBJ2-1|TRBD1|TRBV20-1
CSARETGGPAYEQFF
TGCAGTGCTAGAGAAACAGGGGGCCCCGCGTATGAGCAGTTCTTC
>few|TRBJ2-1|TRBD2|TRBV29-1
CSVAPPSGRGDEQFF
TGCAGCGTCGCCCCCCCTAGCGGGAGAGGGGATGAGCAGTTCTTC
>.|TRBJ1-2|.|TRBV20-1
CSARISTGASFGYTF
TGCAGTGCTAGAATATCGACCGGGGCTTCTTTTGGCTACACCTTC
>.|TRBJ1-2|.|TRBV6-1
CASSSKGRELYGYTF
TGTGCCAGCAGCTCCAAGGGCAGGGAGCTCTATGGCTACACCTTC
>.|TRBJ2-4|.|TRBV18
CASSPLSGRIAKNIQYF
TGTGCCAGCTCACCTTTGTCCGGCCGAATAGCCAAAAACATTCAGTACTTC
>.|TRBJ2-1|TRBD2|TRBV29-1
CSGKRGSSYNEQFF
TGCAGCGGGAAGCGGGGGAGCTCCTACAATGAGCAGTTCTTC
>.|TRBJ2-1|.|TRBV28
CASSFRVGDEQFF
TGTGCCAGCAGTTTCAGGGTAGGTGATGAGCAGTTCTTC
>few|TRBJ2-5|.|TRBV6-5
CASSYSIGETQYF
TGTGCCAGCAGTTACTCGATAGGGGAGACCCAGTACTTC
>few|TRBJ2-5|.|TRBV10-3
CAISGGEKETQYF
TGTGCCATCAGTGGAGGGGAGAAAGAGACCCAGTACTTC
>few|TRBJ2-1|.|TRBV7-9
CASSLGLLHNEQFF
TGTGCCAGCAGCTTAGGACTCCTTCACAATGAGCAGTTCTTC
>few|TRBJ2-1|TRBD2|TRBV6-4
CASSPEREGNEQFF
TGTGCCAGCAGCCCTGAGCGGGAGGGCAATGAGCAGTTCTTC
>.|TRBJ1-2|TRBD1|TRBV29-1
CSVHQTGRDGYTF
TGCAGCGTTCACCAGACAGGGAGAGATGGCTACACCTTC
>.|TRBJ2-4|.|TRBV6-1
CASSGLLAKNIQYF
TGTGCCAGCAGTGGGCTTCTAGCCAAAAACATTCAGTACTTC
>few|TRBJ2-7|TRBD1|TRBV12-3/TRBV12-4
CASSWDRSNYEQYF
TGTGCCAGCAGTTGGGACAGGTCGAATTACGAGCAGTACTTC
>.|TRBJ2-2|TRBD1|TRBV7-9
CASSFGTGDPGELFF
TGTGCCAGCAGCTTCGGGACAGGGGACCCCGGGGAGCTGTTTTTT
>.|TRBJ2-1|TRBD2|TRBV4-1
CASSPMLAGVYNEQFF
TGCGCCAGCAGCCCGATGCTAGCGGGAGTTTACAATGAGCAGTTCTTC
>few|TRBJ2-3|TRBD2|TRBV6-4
CASRASGVGADTQYF
TGTGCCAGCAGGGCTAGCGGGGTAGGAGCAGATACGCAGTATTTT
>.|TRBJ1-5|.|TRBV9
CASAEASNQPQHF
TGTGCCAGCGCAGAGGCCTCCAATCAGCCCCAGCATTTT
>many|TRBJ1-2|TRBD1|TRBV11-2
CASSRSGGNYGYTF
TGTGCCAGCAGCCGATCAGGGGGAAACTATGGCTACACCTTC
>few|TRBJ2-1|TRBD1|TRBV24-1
CATSDLRQGAYNEQFF
TGTGCCACCAGTGATTTACGGCAGGGGGCTTACAATGAGCAGTTCTTC
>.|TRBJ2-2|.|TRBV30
CAWKGTLGTGELFF
TGTGCCTGGAAGGGGACATTAGGCACCGGGGAGCTGTTTTTT
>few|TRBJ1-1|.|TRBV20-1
CSASIPGARDTEAFF
TGCAGTGCTAGTATTCCGGGGGCTCGAGACACTGAAGCTTTCTTT
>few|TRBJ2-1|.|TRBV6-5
CASSYFRGYNEQFF
TGTGCCAGCAGTTACTTCCGGGGGTACAATGAGCAGTTCTTC
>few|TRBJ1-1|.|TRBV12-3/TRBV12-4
CASTRGGGTEAFF
TGTGCCAGCACCCGGGGCGGGGGCACTGAAGCTTTCTTT
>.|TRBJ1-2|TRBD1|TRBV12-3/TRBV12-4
CASSLNLGGTARGGYTF
TGTGCCAGCAGTTTAAATCTAGGCGGGACAGCCCGGGGTGGCTACACCTTC
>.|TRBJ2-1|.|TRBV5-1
CASSGRDYNEQFF
TGCGCCAGCAGCGGCCGGGACTACAATGAGCAGTTCTTC
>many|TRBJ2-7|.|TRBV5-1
CASGLTPSIYEQYF
TGCGCCAGCGGCCTTACCCCCAGTATCTACGAGCAGTACTTC
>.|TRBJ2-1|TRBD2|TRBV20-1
CSARPPGGGDEQFF
TGCAGTGCTAGACCCCCCGGGGGGGGCGATGAGCAGTTCTTC